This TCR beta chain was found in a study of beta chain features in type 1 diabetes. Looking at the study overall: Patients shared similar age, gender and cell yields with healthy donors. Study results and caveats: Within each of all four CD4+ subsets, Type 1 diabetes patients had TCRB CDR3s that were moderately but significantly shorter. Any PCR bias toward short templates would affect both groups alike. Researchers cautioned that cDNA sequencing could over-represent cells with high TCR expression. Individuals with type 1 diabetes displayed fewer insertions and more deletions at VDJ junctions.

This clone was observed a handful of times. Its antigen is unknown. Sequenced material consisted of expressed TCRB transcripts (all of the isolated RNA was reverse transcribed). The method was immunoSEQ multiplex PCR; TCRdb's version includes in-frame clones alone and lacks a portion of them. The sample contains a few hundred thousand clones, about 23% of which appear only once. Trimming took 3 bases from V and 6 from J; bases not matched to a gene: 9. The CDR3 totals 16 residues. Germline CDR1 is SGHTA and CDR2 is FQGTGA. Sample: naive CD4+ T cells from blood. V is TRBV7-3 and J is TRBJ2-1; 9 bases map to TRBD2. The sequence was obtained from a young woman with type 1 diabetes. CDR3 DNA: TGTGCCAGCAGCTTTTCTCCGGCTAGCGGGACCAATGAGCAGTTCTTC. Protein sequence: CASSFSPASGTNEQFF.